The T cell receptor beta chain under discussion was sequenced for a study of OX40 agonist ivuxolimab in advanced cancers. Study details: Having had anti-PD-1, anti-PD-L1 or anti-CTLA-4 therapy before was allowed, and around 44% had some. Three patients responded partially, comprising one with hepatocellular carcinoma and two with cutaneous melanoma. The study's findings and limits: Relative to CD4+, CD8+ T cells held more expanded clones on average.

TCRdb's table, derived via immunoSEQ multiplex PCR, lists solely in-frame clones and lacks some. The sample lists some 50,000 clones, 81% occurring once. CDR3 length: 14 residues. Germline lookup yields CDR1 MNHEY and CDR2 SMNVEV (reference sequence). V was pared by 3 bases and J by 0 bases, with 5 bases between. A word on this clone: Its antigen remains unknown.

Sequenced material: CD4+ or CD8+ T cells sorted from blood, taken in a trial of the OX40 agonist ivuxolimab. The chain carries TRBV27 and TRBJ1-4; D is undetermined. This clonotype was sampled from an adult with an advanced solid tumor such as melanoma, head and neck, liver or kidney cancer. This CDR3 reads CASSFAPTNEKLFF. Written as DNA, the CDR3 is TGTGCCAGCAGTTTTGCTCCAACTAATGAAAAACTGTTTTTT.